A single sample is the source of the 4 T cell receptor beta chains below, sequenced in a study of shared clonotypes between healthy human individuals. The assay was immunoSEQ multiplex PCR, and TCRdb's table has in-frame clones only and misses some. The sample contains approximately 2.5 million clones, around 90% of which appear only once. The sequenced sample was naive CD4+ T cells sorted from blood. Documented subset: CD45RA+ positively selected. These TCRs come from a man aged 18 to 29 in good health.

The V and J genes are TRBV18 and TRBJ1-1; 10 bases fit TRBD1. Germline V gene data show CDR1 as KGHSH and CDR2 as LQKENI. V dropped 3 bases and J dropped 6; count of bases not matched to a gene: 1. The CDR3 sequence is 13 residues long. CDR3 sequence (DNA): TGTGCCAGCTCACCGGGACAGGGGCCTGAAGCTTTCTTT. Translating gives CASSPGQGPEAFF.

A remark on this clone: This specimen includes other DNA sequences encoding the same CDR3. This rearrangement joins TRBV5-4 to TRBJ2-7; D is undetermined. This CDR3 comprises 14 residues. V was pared by 1 base and J by 2 bases, with 10 bases between. Germline values: CDR1 SGHNT, CDR2 YYREEE (reference sequence). Here the CDR3 reads CASSLIGRTYEQYF. CDR3 DNA sequence: TGTGCCAGCAGCTTGATTGGACGTACCTACGAGCAGTACTTC.

This chain joins TRBV6-5 and TRBJ2-7; D gene ambiguous. V was cut by 2 bases and J by 3 bases, with 8 bases left in between. The CDR3 sequence is 13 residues long. CDR1 MNHEY and CDR2 SVGAGI come from the germline V gene. In nucleotides, the CDR3 is TGTGCCAGCAGTTACCGTGAACTCTACGAGCAGTACTTC. This encodes CASSYRELYEQYF.

This chain connects TRBV15 to TRBJ1-4; D possibly corresponds to TRBD1 (6 bases). The germline CDR1 and CDR2 sequences are LNHNV and YYDKDF (reference sequence). The germline V and J ends were trimmed by 0 bases and 5 bases, with 16 bases remaining between them. The CDR3 contains 17 residues. The CDR3 loop reads CATSRDPAGHSNEKLFF. The CDR3 DNA sequence: TGTGCCACCAGCAGAGATCCAGCGGGACACTCGAATGAAAAACTGTTTTTT.